Here is one TCR beta chain with its context. This specimen comes from a study of blood T cell repertoires in COVID-19. About the study: Researchers got acute and convalescent COVID-19 samples from the United States, Italy and Spain. Sample material is recorded as cDNA or gDNA derived from T cells, B-cell-depleted T cells, or PBMCs.

CDR3 length: 16 residues. CDR1 and CDR2 (germline): LNHDA, SQIVND (reference sequence). V shed 0 bases and J shed 4 bases, with 15 bases lying between them. Authors' processing steps: Cell counts per sample came from amplifying reference gene primers. Assay: immunoSEQ multiplex PCR; the TCRdb copy retains only in-frame clones and omits some. V and J calls plus clone size are reproduced from that table; the DNA served to infer D and trimming. This table holds about 64,000 clones, approximately 90% found once. The clonotype comes from a man between 65 and 85 years old with acute or convalescent COVID-19. The rearrangement links TRBV19 to TRBJ2-5, with D maybe TRBD2 (5 bases). Sequencing was carried out using peripheral blood. DNA of the CDR3: TGTGCCAGTAGTATAGATGGCGCGGCAGGAGGAGAGACCCAGTACTTC. Translating it yields CASSIDGAAGGETQYF.